A selection of T cell receptor beta chains follows, all from one sample in a study of cytomegalovirus exposure and HLA in healthy donors. Sequencing was performed with immunoSEQ multiplex PCR; in TCRdb, only in-frame clones are kept and a portion is missing. The sample holds some 140,000 clones; over 65% are singletons and the top ten take around 2.3%. Sequencing input: PBMCs. The receptor source for this set is a man younger than 40 in good health and CMV-seronegative. Each CDR3 is given with its conserved first and last residue.

V: TRBV28; CDR3: CASSRINRLSNQPQHF
V: TRBV5-1; CDR3: CASSKGQTMNTEAFF
V: TRBV6-5; CDR3: CASSRSNTEAFF
V: TRBV5-6; CDR3: CASSAGLTAYEQYF
V: TRBV7-7; CDR3: CASSRTSGVPGTQYF
V: TRBV10-3; CDR3: CAISESGTSGDLGTQYF
V: TRBV19; CDR3: CASSETVLTNEKLFF
V: TRBV6-1; CDR3: CASSERTDNNQPQHF
V: TRBV5-1; CDR3: CASSLGQGLSTDTQYF
V: TRBV28; CDR3: CASSLLVGHEQYF
V: TRBV11-2; CDR3: CANPTVFGAVSNQPQHF
V: TRBV18; CDR3: CASSPSSNTQYF
V: TRBV6-1; CDR3: CASTQGLSQPQNF
V: TRBV11-3; CDR3: CASSLGLSDTQYF
V: TRBV7-8; CDR3: CASSPGTNNEQFF
V: TRBV7-6; CDR3: CASSPLQGGYEQYF
V: TRBV7-2; CDR3: CASSLSGTNQETQYF
V: TRBV5-1; CDR3: CASSSGTVNEKLFF
V: TRBV19; CDR3: CASGAGLSYEQYF
V: TRBV5-4; CDR3: CASSLQVAGNTDTQYF
V: TRBV11-1; CDR3: CASSPGQRSSYNSPLHF
V: TRBV5-5; CDR3: CASTDRDGNQPQHF
V: TRBV7-8; CDR3: CASSLGPGLAGVYEQYF
V: TRBV6-5; CDR3: CASRRGGNGGYTF
V: TRBV5-1; CDR3: CASSLTGGDTEAFF
V: TRBV15; CDR3: CATSRDRLSYGYTF
V: TRBV7-2; CDR3: CASSLDRGSYGYTF
V: TRBV2; CDR3: CASNSGQSSPLHF
V: TRBV18; CDR3: CASSPLRGNYGYTF
V: TRBV5-1; CDR3: CASGTGVGSYNEQFF
V: TRBV11-2; CDR3: CASSFARTSGYEQYF
V: TRBV28; CDR3: CASSQAGEGLYEQYF
V: TRBV6-1; CDR3: CASSEVLAGTNTGELFF
V: TRBV5-6; CDR3: CASSLGQGLQYF
V: TRBV29-1; CDR3: CSVRTGDNSPLNF
V: TRBV7-2; CDR3: CASSLPGSSYNEQFF
V: TRBV7-2; CDR3: CASSLAPQGNSPLHF
V: TRBV5-4; CDR3: CASSLGQRSYEQYF
V: TRBV6-1; CDR3: CASSVGQTYEQYF
V: TRBV10-3; CDR3: CAISEAQQETQYF
V: TRBV5-5; CDR3: CASSLEGRGRIQPQHF
V: TRBV13; CDR3: CASSLEVRTDGNTIYF
V: TRBV4-3; CDR3: CASSAQTSGGETQYF
V: TRBV28; CDR3: CASSLGRVESPLHF
V: TRBV5-4; CDR3: CASSPTGTGAYEQYF
V: TRBV11-2; CDR3: CASSSGTSDYSTDTQYF
V: TRBV5-6; CDR3: CASSSGTPVYEQYF
V: TRBV7-9; CDR3: CASVQGQRNTEAFF
V: TRBV18; CDR3: CASSGIDRGIPEQYF
V: TRBV4-3; CDR3: CASSQDQGDLYEQYF
V: TRBV7-9; CDR3: CASSPSGGSVGNTIYF
V: TRBV6-1; CDR3: CASSGVGGNSNQPQHF
V: TRBV19; CDR3: CASKVATVSNQPQHF